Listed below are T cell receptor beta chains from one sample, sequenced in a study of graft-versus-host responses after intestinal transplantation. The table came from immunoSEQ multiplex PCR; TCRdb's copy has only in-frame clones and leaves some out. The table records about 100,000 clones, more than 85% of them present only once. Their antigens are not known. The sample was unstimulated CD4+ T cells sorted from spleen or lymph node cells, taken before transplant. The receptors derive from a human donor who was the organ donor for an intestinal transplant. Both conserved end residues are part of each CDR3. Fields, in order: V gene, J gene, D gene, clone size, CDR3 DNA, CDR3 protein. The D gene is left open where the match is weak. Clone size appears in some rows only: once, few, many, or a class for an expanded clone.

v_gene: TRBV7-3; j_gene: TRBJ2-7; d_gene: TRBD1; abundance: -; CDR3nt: TGTGCCAGCAGCCCGGACAGGGCGAGGAACGAGCAGTACTTC; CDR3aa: CASSPDRARNEQYF
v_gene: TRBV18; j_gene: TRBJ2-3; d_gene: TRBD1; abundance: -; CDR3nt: TGTGCCAGCTCTCGCGCAACAGGGGGCCCGACAGATACGCAGTATTTT; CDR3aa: CASSRATGGPTDTQYF
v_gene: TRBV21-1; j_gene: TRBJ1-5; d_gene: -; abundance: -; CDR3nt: TGTGCCACCAAACGCCGGGACAGGGGGTTGGGGCAGCCCCAGCATTTT; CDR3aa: CATKRRDRGLGQPQHF
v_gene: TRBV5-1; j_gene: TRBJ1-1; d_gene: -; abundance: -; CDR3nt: TGCGCCAGCAGCCGTGACAGGTACACTGAAGCTTTCTTT; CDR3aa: CASSRDRYTEAFF
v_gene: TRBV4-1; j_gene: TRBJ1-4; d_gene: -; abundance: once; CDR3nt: TGCGCCAGCAGCCAAGGAGCCCCTCGGGGGGCGGCTAATGAAAAACTGTTTTTT; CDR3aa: CASSQGAPRGAANEKLFF
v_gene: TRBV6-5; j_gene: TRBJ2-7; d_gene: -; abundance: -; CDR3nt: -; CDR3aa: CASSFFGSYEQYF
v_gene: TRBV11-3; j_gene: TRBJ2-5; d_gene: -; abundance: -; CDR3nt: TGTGCCAGCAGCTTAGGGGGGGCTCAAGAGACCCAGTACTTC; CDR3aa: CASSLGGAQETQYF
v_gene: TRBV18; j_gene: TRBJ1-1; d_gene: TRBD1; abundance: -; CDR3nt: TGTGCCAGCTCACCCAGGCAGGGGGCCTACACTGAAGCTTTCTTT; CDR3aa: CASSPRQGAYTEAFF
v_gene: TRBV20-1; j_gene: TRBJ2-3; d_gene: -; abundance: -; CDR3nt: TGCAGTGCCTTGCCCGGGGATACGCAGTATTTT; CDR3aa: CSALPGDTQYF
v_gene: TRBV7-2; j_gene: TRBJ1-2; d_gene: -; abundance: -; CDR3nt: TGTGCCAGCAGCCCTCCCCGGATTAACTATGGCTACACCTTC; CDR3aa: CASSPPRINYGYTF
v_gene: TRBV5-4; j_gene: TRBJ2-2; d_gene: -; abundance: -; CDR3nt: TGTGCCAGCAGCTCCCCCGGGACCGGGGAGCTGTTTTTT; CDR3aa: CASSSPGTGELFF
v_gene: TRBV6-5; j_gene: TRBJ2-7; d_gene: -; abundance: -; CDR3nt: TGTGCCAGCAGTTACTCGTCACTGGGGCCGGAGCAGTACTTC; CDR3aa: CASSYSSLGPEQYF
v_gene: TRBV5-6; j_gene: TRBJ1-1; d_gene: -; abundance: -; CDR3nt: TGTGCCAGCAGCTCCACAGGGCGCAGGCCTGAAGCTTTCTTT; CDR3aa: CASSSTGRRPEAFF
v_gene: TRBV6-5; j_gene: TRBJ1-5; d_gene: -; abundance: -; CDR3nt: TGTGCCAGCAGGGGTGGTTTGCAGCCCCAGCATTTT; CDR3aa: CASRGGLQPQHF
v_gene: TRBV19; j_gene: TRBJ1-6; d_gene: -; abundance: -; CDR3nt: TGTGCCAGTATTGGGCATAGTTCACCCCTCCACTTT; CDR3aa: CASIGHSSPLHF
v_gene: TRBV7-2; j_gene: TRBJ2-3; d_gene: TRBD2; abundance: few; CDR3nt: TGTGCCAGCAGCCGAGGACTAGCGGGGGGGCTAGATACGCAGTATTTT; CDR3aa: CASSRGLAGGLDTQYF
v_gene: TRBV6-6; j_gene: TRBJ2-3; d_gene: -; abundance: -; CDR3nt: TGTGCCAGCAGTTACGGCGGCCTACTTGCAGATACGCAGTATTTT; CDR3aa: CASSYGGLLADTQYF
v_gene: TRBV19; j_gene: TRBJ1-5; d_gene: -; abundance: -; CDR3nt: TGTGCCAGTAGTTACGGGTCAGGGAGGATTAATCAGCCCCAGCATTTT; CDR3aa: CASSYGSGRINQPQHF
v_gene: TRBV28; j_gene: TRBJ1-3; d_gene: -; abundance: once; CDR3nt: TGTGCCAGCAGTTTACCCTGGGACTGGCCTTCTGGAAACACCATATATTTT; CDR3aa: CASSLPWDWPSGNTIYF
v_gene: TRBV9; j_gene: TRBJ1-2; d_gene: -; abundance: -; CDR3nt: TGTGCCAGCAGCGTAGCGGGACTGGACTATGGCTACACCTTC; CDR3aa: CASSVAGLDYGYTF
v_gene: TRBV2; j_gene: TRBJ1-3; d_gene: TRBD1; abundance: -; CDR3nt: TGTGCCAGCTGTGGACAGGGTGACTCTGGAAACACCATATATTTT; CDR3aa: CASCGQGDSGNTIYF
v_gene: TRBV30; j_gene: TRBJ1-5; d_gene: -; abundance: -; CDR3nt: TGTGCCTGGAGTGTCCGTGCAGCCGTAGCCATCGGAAATCAGCCCCAGCATTTT; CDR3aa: CAWSVRAAVAIGNQPQHF
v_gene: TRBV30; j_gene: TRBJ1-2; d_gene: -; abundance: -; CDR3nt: TGTGCCTGGAGAGAAGGAGGTGGCTACACCTTC; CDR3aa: CAWREGGGYTF
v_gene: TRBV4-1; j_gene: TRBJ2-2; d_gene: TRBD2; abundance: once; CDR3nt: TGCGCCAGCAGCCAAGAAGTGGGGGGGTTAGCGGGGGGCTACACCGGGGAGCTGTTTTTT; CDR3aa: CASSQEVGGLAGGYTGELFF
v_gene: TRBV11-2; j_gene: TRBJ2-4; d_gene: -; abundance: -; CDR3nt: TGTGCCAGCAGCCCCAGTCGGGGGTGGAGAAACATTCAGTACTTC; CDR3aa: CASSPSRGWRNIQYF
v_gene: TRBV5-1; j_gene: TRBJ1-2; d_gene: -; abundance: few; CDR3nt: TGCGCCAGCAGCACGGACAGCTATGGCTACACCTTC; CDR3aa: CASSTDSYGYTF
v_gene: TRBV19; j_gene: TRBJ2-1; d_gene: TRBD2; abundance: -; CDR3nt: TGTGCCAGTGCAAACCTCCGGGGGGGCTACAATGAGCAGTTCTTC; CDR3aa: CASANLRGGYNEQFF
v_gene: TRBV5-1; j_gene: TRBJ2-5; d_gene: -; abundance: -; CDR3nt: TGCGCCAGCAGCACTTTGGACGGGGGAGAGACCCAGTACTTC; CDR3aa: CASSTLDGGETQYF
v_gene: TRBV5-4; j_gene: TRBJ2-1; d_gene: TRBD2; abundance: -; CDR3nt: TGTGCCAGCAGCTTGGTCCCGACTAGCGGCCTTGGTGAGCAGTTCTTC; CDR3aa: CASSLVPTSGLGEQFF
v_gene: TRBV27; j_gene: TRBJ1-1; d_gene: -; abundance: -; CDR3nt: TGTGCCAGCAGTTTCAAAGGGACCACTGAAGCTTTCTTT; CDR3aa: CASSFKGTTEAFF
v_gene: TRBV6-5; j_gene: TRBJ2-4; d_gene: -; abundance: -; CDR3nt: TGTGCCAGCAGCCGGGGGCCCGCAGCCAAAAACATTCAGTACTTC; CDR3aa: CASSRGPAAKNIQYF
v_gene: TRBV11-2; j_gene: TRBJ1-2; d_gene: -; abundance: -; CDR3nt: TGTGCCAGCAGCTTAGCTCAGGTAGCTAACTATGGCTACACCTTC; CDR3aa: CASSLAQVANYGYTF
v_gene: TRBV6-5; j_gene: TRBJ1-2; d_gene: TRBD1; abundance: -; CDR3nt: TGTGCCAGCAGGCCGACAGGGGGCAGCGGCTACACCTTC; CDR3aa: CASRPTGGSGYTF
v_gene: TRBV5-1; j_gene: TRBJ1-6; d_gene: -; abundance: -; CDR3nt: TGCGCCAGCAGCTCCGGGGGGAATTCACCCCTCCACTTT; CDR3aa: CASSSGGNSPLHF
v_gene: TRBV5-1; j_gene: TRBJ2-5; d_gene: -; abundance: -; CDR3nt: TGCGCCAGCAGCTTTGGGCAGGCCATGGAGACCCAGTACTTC; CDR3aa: CASSFGQAMETQYF
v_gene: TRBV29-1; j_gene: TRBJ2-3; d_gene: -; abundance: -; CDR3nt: TGCAGCGGCGGGGCCAGCCATACGCAGTATTTT; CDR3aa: CSGGASHTQYF